Listed below are T cell receptor beta chains from one sample, sequenced in a study of T cell clones after liver transplantation. The data were produced by immunoSEQ multiplex PCR, yet TCRdb's version contains in-frame clones alone and is incomplete. In the table there are just under 60,000 clones, around 70% of which are singletons. The specimen was CD4+ T cells from blood, collected at the roughly 16-month timepoint. The source is a human patient who received a liver transplant. Part of the T cell pool may stem from the graft donor. Both conserved end residues are part of each CDR3. D genes are given only for firm matches. Rows may omit the clone size; those that give it use once, few, many or a size class.

V gene	D gene	clone size	J gene	CDR3 DNA	CDR3 protein
TRBV7-6	TRBD2	few	TRBJ2-3	TGTGCCAGCAGCCCCGGGACTAGCGGGAGAACGGATACGCAGTATTTT	CASSPGTSGRTDTQYF
TRBV30	TRBD1	few	TRBJ2-2	TGTGCCTGGAGGGGGGACAGAGGAACCGGGGAGCTGTTTTTT	CAWRGDRGTGELFF
TRBV7-2	-	-	TRBJ2-2	TGTGCCAGCAGCTTAGCGGGGTGGGGCGGGGAGCTGTTTTTT	CASSLAGWGGELFF
TRBV30	-	-	TRBJ2-1	TGTGCCTGGCGTCGAACCAATGAGCAGTTCTTC	CAWRRTNEQFF
TRBV6-5	-	-	TRBJ2-3	TGTGCCAGCAGGGCAGGGGCGGCTACAGATACGCAGTATTTT	CASRAGAATDTQYF
TRBV30	-	-	TRBJ1-1	TGTGCCTGGAGCTCCCGCCAGGGGAACACTGAAGCTTTCTTT	CAWSSRQGNTEAFF
TRBV6-1	-	-	TRBJ2-1	TGTGCCAGCACCACCGAGTGGATTCCTGAGCAGTTCTTC	CASTTEWIPEQFF
TRBV6-1	-	-	TRBJ1-1	TGTGCCAGCAGTGAAGGTCGGAGGAACCCTTTCTTT	CASSEGRRNPFF
TRBV7-6	-	-	TRBJ1-3	TGTGCCAGCAGCTTAGCCTCGGGTTTCTCTGGAAACACCATATATTTT	CASSLASGFSGNTIYF
TRBV2	-	few	TRBJ2-7	TGTGCCAGCAGTGAAGTTGCCTACGAGCAGTACTTC	CASSEVAYEQYF
TRBV29-1	TRBD1	-	TRBJ1-2	TGCAGCGTGCGAAGGACAGGGGGCGGAAACTATGGCTACACCTTC	CSVRRTGGGNYGYTF
TRBV28	TRBD1	-	TRBJ2-3	TGTGCCAGCTGCTCCTATAATACAGGGGGCGCGTCTAGGGATACGCAGTATTTT	CASCSYNTGGASRDTQYF
TRBV6-5	-	-	TRBJ2-2	TGTGCCACCTACAGGGAGGATGGCGGGGAGCTGTTTTTT	CATYREDGGELFF
TRBV5-6	-	-	TRBJ1-1	TGTGCCAGCAGCACACAGGGTTACACTGAAGCTTTCTTT	CASSTQGYTEAFF
TRBV5-6	-	once	TRBJ1-3	TGTGCCAGCAGCTTGACCGGGGGGAGTAGGGACACCATATATTTT	CASSLTGGSRDTIYF
TRBV6-4	TRBD2	-	TRBJ2-1	TGTGCCAGCAGTGACTCCGGGCTAGCGGCCCACCAGGGCAATGAGCAGTTCTTC	CASSDSGLAAHQGNEQFF
TRBV19	-	-	TRBJ1-3	TGTGCCAGTAGTAGGTCACAGGGTGAAGCTGGAAACACCATATATTTT	CASSRSQGEAGNTIYF
TRBV9	-	-	TRBJ1-2	TGTGCCAGCAGCGTTTCGGACAGTTTCCCCTATGGCTACACCTTC	CASSVSDSFPYGYTF
TRBV29-1	TRBD1	-	TRBJ1-2	TGCAGCGTTGAAGAAAGGAGGACAGGGACCTTC	CSVEERRTGTF
TRBV28	TRBD1	few	TRBJ2-7	TGTGCCAGCGGACAGACAGGGGGCTCCTACGAGCAGTACTTC	CASGQTGGSYEQYF
TRBV19	-	-	TRBJ1-3	TGTGCCAGTAGTACCCTCGAGGGAAACACCATATATTTT	CASSTLEGNTIYF
TRBV6-1	-	once	TRBJ2-1	TGTGCCAGCAGTGAAGTGGGGTACGGTGAGCAGTTCTTC	CASSEVGYGEQFF
TRBV7-2	-	-	TRBJ1-2	TGTGCCAGCAGCTTACCAGACTATGGCTACACCTTC	CASSLPDYGYTF
TRBV27	-	-	TRBJ2-3	TGTGCCAGCCTAGTTCAACAGGACAGAGAAACAGATACGCAGTATTTT	CASLVQQDRETDTQYF
TRBV28	-	once	TRBJ1-2	TGTGCCACGCGTAGGGGGGGCGACTATGGCTACACCTTC	CATRRGGDYGYTF
TRBV2	-	-	TRBJ2-5	TGTGCCAGCAGTCTGGGACTCCCCGAGACCCAGTACTTC	CASSLGLPETQYF
TRBV10-1	TRBD1	-	TRBJ2-1	TGCGCCAGCAGTGATTTTAGGACAGGGAACAATGAGCAGTTCTTC	CASSDFRTGNNEQFF
TRBV6-5	TRBD1	-	TRBJ1-1	TGTGCCAGCAGCCACCGGGACAGAAGGACTGAAGCTTTCTTT	CASSHRDRRTEAFF
TRBV9	-	-	TRBJ2-5	TGTGCCAGCAGCCTGGGACCTCAAGAGACCCAGTACTTC	CASSLGPQETQYF
TRBV2	-	-	TRBJ1-6	TGTGCCAGCAGCGCCGGGCCGAATTCACCCCTCCACTTT	CASSAGPNSPLHF
TRBV19	TRBD1	-	TRBJ1-1	TGTGCCAGTAGTTCCCTTATCCCCGACAGGGGGCTTAACCTTGACACTGAAGCTTTCTTT	CASSSLIPDRGLNLDTEAFF
TRBV5-4	-	-	TRBJ2-5	TGTGCCAGCAGCTTGAGATCGGATCCTAAAGAGACCCAGTACTTC	CASSLRSDPKETQYF
TRBV18	-	-	TRBJ2-3	TGTGCCAGCCCTTCAGATACGCAGTATTTT	CASPSDTQYF
TRBV20-1	-	-	TRBJ1-1	TGCAGTGCTAGAGTACAGGGTCCGGCTTTCTTT	CSARVQGPAFF
TRBV19	-	-	TRBJ1-5	TGTGCCAGTGCGTATAGCAATCAGCCCCAGCATTTT	CASAYSNQPQHF
TRBV2	TRBD2	-	TRBJ2-2	TGTGCCAGCAGTGGAGTCGCTAGCGGGGTGCTGTTTTTT	CASSGVASGVLFF
TRBV30	-	-	TRBJ1-2	TGTGCCTGGAGGGATTCCTATGGCTACACCTTC	CAWRDSYGYTF
TRBV4-3	TRBD2	once	TRBJ2-1	TGCGCCAGCAGTCGCTCGGGGCTAGCGGGAGGTATGGCCAATGAGCAGTTCTTC	CASSRSGLAGGMANEQFF
TRBV2	TRBD1	-	TRBJ2-2	TGTGCCAGCGCCCCGGGACAGATCACCGGGGAGCTGTTTTTT	CASAPGQITGELFF
TRBV2	-	-	TRBJ2-1	TGTGCCAGCAGGGACCTGGGCGGCGGAGAGTACAATGAGCAGTTCTTC	CASRDLGGGEYNEQFF
TRBV27	-	-	TRBJ1-3	TGTGCCAGCAGTTTGAGGGCTGGAAACACCATATATTTT	CASSLRAGNTIYF
TRBV6-1	-	-	TRBJ2-2	TGTGCCAGCACGGTTTTGACCGGGGAGCTGTTTTTT	CASTVLTGELFF
TRBV28	TRBD2	-	TRBJ2-1	TGTGCCAGCAGTCCCCCAGTCGGGAGGGCCGGGAATGAGCAGTTCTTC	CASSPPVGRAGNEQFF
TRBV5-6	TRBD1	-	TRBJ1-2	TGTGCCAGCAGCTACACGACAGGGCAAGATGGCTACACCTTC	CASSYTTGQDGYTF
TRBV6-1	TRBD1	-	TRBJ2-1	TGTGCCAGCAGTGACAGGGGGACAGTTGAGCAGTTCTTC	CASSDRGTVEQFF
TRBV5-1	-	-	TRBJ2-2	TGCGCCAGCAGCCCTCCCCCTGGGGAGCTGTTTTTT	CASSPPPGELFF
TRBV5-1	TRBD1	-	TRBJ1-1	TGCGCCAGCAGCCTAACCCCATTGGGACAGAACTTTGAAGCTTTCTTT	CASSLTPLGQNFEAFF
TRBV10-3	TRBD2	-	TRBJ2-1	TGTGCCGCCGACGAACGGGGGGTCAGCTCCTACAATGAGCAGTTCTTC	CAADERGVSSYNEQFF
TRBV7-9	-	-	TRBJ2-2	TGTGCCAGCGGCGGTTTCGCCACCGGGGAGCTGTTTTTT	CASGGFATGELFF
TRBV5-1	-	-	TRBJ2-7	TGCGCCAGCAGCTTAGACGGAGTCCACTACGAGCAGTACTTC	CASSLDGVHYEQYF
TRBV13	TRBD2	-	TRBJ2-2	TGTGCCAGCAGCTTAGGACTAGCGGCTAACACCGGGGAGCTGTTTTTT	CASSLGLAANTGELFF